The 32 T cell receptor beta chains below all came from one sample that was sequenced in a study of early T cells in non-severe SARS-CoV-2 infection. MiXCR was run by TCRdb on the 5' RACE reads, yielding one entry per CDR3 protein. The sample shows 80,000 or so distinct CDR3 sequences, around an eighth of them seen only once. Sequenced: whole blood. The receptors were sampled from an adult who was a healthcare worker with PCR-confirmed SARS-CoV-2 infection or an uninfected control (not recorded which).

The J gene is TRBJ2-7, the V gene TRBV25-1; 8 bases agree with TRBD2. Losses at the gene ends were 5 bases for V and 2 bases for J; bases not matched to a gene: 11. This CDR3 has 16 amino acids. Germline V CDR1 and CDR2: MGHDK, SYGVNS. CDR3 bases: TGTGCCAGCAGTAAGGCCCTAGCGGGCCAACCCTACGAGCAGTACTTC. It codes for CASSKALAGQPYEQYF.

This clonotype was found a few times. The chain combines TRBV7-9 with TRBJ2-5; D ambiguous. Germline CDR1 SEHNR, CDR2 FQNEAQ (reference sequence). V lost 1 base to trimming and J lost 2 bases, with 8 bases between them. This CDR3 contains 14 residues. The CDR3 region is CASSLVRLQETQYF. CDR3 in DNA: TGTGCCAGCAGCTTAGTGAGGCTACAAGAGACCCAGTACTTC.

This clonotype has just a few counts. This CDR3 reads CASSAVGVPNQPQHF. The CDR3, as DNA: TGTGCCAGCTCGGCGGTTGGGGTCCCCAATCAGCCCCAGCATTTT. The chain joins TRBV18 to TRBJ1-5; D gene ambiguous. The CDR3 is 15 amino acids. V was shortened by 6 bases and J by 3 bases, with 15 bases between the two germline ends. CDR1 is KGHSH and CDR2 is LQKENI in the germline V gene.

In its sample, this clonotype was seen many times. CDR3 loop: CASSFLAGDNEQFF. For the CDR3, the DNA is TGTGCCAGCAGTTTCCTAGCGGGGGACAATGAGCAGTTCTTC. The chain combines TRBV6-6 with TRBJ2-1; TRBD2 matches at 10 bases. The CDR3 has 14 residues. V gave up 4 bases and J gave up 5 bases; unmatched junction bases: 2. Germline V gene data show CDR1 as MNHNY and CDR2 as SVGAGI (reference sequence).

This clonotype was seen a handful of times. This chain uses TRBV9 with TRBJ2-5; the match to TRBD2 covers 7 bases. CDR3 size: 12 residues. V lost 2 bases to trimming and J lost 8 bases; unmatched junction nucleotides: 3. Germline V gene data show CDR1 as SGDLS and CDR2 as YYNGEE. The CDR3 is CASSVRGGTQYF. The CDR3 coding sequence is TGTGCCAGCAGCGTCCGCGGGGGAACCCAGTACTTC.

This clonotype appeared many times. The rearrangement links TRBV6-2 or TRBV6-3 to TRBJ2-2; TRBD1 is a possible D gene (5 bases). The germline V gene encodes CDR1 MNHEY and CDR2 SVGEGT. The CDR3 runs 17 residues. Trimming took 2 bases from V and 3 from J, leaving 16 bases between them. CDR3 nucleotide sequence: TGTGCCAGCAGTTACCCGACAGCGTACCTCGACACCGGGGAGCTGTTTTTT. This encodes CASSYPTAYLDTGELFF.

Only a few counts were recorded for this clonotype. This chain uses TRBV20-1 with TRBJ2-1; perhaps TRBD1 as D (6 bases). The CDR3 is 17 residues long. Per germline, CDR1 DFQATT and CDR2 SNEGSKA (reference sequence). Trimming removed 2 bases from V and 2 bases from J, with 19 bases in between. CDR3: CSARTLTTGTTYNEQFF. The DNA of the CDR3 is TGCAGTGCTAGAACCTTGACGACAGGAACAACCTACAATGAGCAGTTCTTC.

This clonotype was found once. The genes are TRBV15 and TRBJ2-1; the D is unclear. The CDR3 is 14 residues long. Germline V gives CDR1 LNHNV, CDR2 YYDKDF (reference sequence). Between the trimmed V and J ends, which lost 0 bases and 4 bases, there was a span of 7 bases. The CDR3 region is CATSREYSYNEQFF. CDR3 bases: TGTGCCACCAGCAGAGAGTACAGTTACAATGAGCAGTTCTTC.

This clonotype turned up a few times. V and J are TRBV6-5 and TRBJ2-1; tentatively, D is TRBD2 (6 bases). Trimming stripped 7 bases from V and 3 bases from J, with 16 bases between. Germline CDR1 reads MNHEY; CDR2 reads SVGAGI. The CDR3 consists of 15 residues. The CDR3 DNA sequence: TGTGCCAGCATCCCAAGACTAGGCCGCTACAATGAGCAGTTCTTC. Residues: CASIPRLGRYNEQFF.

This clonotype was counted only a few times. This chain joins TRBV3-1 and TRBJ2-1; TRBD2 matches at 8 bases. Germline CDR1 is LGHDT and CDR2 is YNNKEL (reference sequence). After removal of 1 base from V and 4 bases from J, the junction contained 3 bases not matched to a gene. The CDR3 is made up of 15 amino acids. The CDR3 nucleotides read TGTGCCAGCAGCCAAGGTAGCGGGACTTACAATGAGCAGTTCTTC. It translates to CASSQGSGTYNEQFF.

This clonotype was picked up many times. The chain is built from TRBV7-2 and TRBJ2-6; 8 nucleotides line up with TRBD2. After removal of 9 bases from V and 3 bases from J, the junction contained 10 bases not matched to a gene. This CDR3 spans 16 amino acids. Germline loops: CDR1 SGHTA, CDR2 FQGNSA. CDR3 residues: CASQRGTFFGANVLTF. CDR3 bases: TGTGCCAGTCAGCGGGGGACCTTTTTTGGGGCCAACGTCCTGACTTTC. Supplemented by reference TRBV7-2 and TRBJ2-6, the full variable domain reads GAGVSQSPSNKVTEKGKDVELRCDPISGHTALYWYRQSLGQGLEFLIYFQGNSAPDKSGLPSDRFSAERTGGSVSTLTIQRTQQEDSAVYLCASQRGTFFGANVLTFGAGSRLTVL.

This clonotype has more than one count but fewer than ten. The rearrangement uses TRBV27 and TRBJ1-6; tentative D call: TRBD1 (6 bases). V was shortened by 5 bases and J by 7 bases, with 15 bases between the two germline ends. The CDR3 consists of 15 residues. Germline V lookup: CDR1 MNHEY, CDR2 SMNVEV (reference sequence). The CDR3 sequence: CASSRGGQANSPLHF. CDR3 in DNA: TGTGCCAGCAGTAGGGGGGGGCAGGCAAATTCACCCCTCCACTTT.

This clonotype was observed at least ten times. The rearrangement uses TRBV29-1 and TRBJ2-1; 8 bases line up with TRBD2. Looked up from germline, CDR1 is SQVTM and CDR2 is ANQGSEA. The CDR3 is made up of 15 amino acids. J gave up 0 bases and V 5 bases, and 6 bases lay outside the gene matches. The CDR3 coding sequence is TGCAGCGTTTCCGAGAGCGGGAGCTCCTACAATGAGCAGTTCTTC. Amino acids: CSVSESGSSYNEQFF.

This clonotype appeared a few times. This sequence joins TRBV6-5 and TRBJ2-3, with D unresolved. V was clipped by 5 bases and J by 4 bases, with 10 bases between them. Germline CDR1 MNHEY, CDR2 SVGAGI. The CDR3 contains 13 residues. In DNA, the CDR3 is TGTGCCAGCAGTCCCTCAAGGTCAGATACGCAGTATTTT. As protein: CASSPSRSDTQYF.

On this clonotype: This clone may be a read error of a much larger clone one base away. The chain uses TRBV7-9 and TRBJ2-7; D not certain. Germline CDR1 reads SEHNR; CDR2 reads FQNEAQ (reference sequence). This CDR3 region has 14 residues. CDR3 protein: CASSSEAERYERYF. The CDR3 nucleotides read TGTGCCAGCAGCTCCGAAGCAGAACGCTACGAGCGGTACTTC.

Only a few counts were recorded for this clonotype. The J gene is TRBJ2-3, the V gene TRBV2, with TRBD2 matching 9 bases. The germline gives CDR1 SNHLY, CDR2 FYNNEI. The CDR3 runs to 14 residues. V gave up 8 bases and J gave up 6 bases; unmatched junction bases: 9. CDR3 protein: CASHRGGRADTQYF. Written as DNA, the CDR3 is TGTGCCAGCCATCGGGGCGGGAGGGCGGATACGCAGTATTTT.

The gene calls are TRBV20-1 and TRBJ2-2, with TRBD1 identical over 10 bases. Germline V gene sequence: CDR1 DFQATT, CDR2 SNEGSKA (reference sequence). V dropped 3 bases and J dropped 0; count of bases not matched to a gene: 4. This CDR3 has 16 residues. The CDR3 here is CSASAGQGANTGELFF. CDR3 nucleotides: TGCAGTGCTAGCGCAGGACAGGGGGCGAACACCGGGGAGCTGTTTTTT.

The chain couples TRBV5-1 to TRBJ2-7, with 8 bases that match TRBD2. Germline lookup yields CDR1 SGHRS and CDR2 YFSETQ. V dropped 5 bases and J dropped 4; count of bases not matched to a gene: 11. The CDR3 loop spans 15 amino acids. CDR3 residues: CASRTEAGAIYEQYF. In DNA, the CDR3 is TGCGCCAGCAGAACGGAAGCGGGGGCTATTTACGAGCAGTACTTC.

In this sample, this clonotype turned up many times. The chain is built from TRBV21-1 and TRBJ2-7; the table's D call TRBD2 went unverified against the DNA. TRBV21-1 is a known pseudogene. CDR3 length equals 18 residues. CDR3 coding DNA: TGTGCCAGCAGAAACAAACTGACTAGCGGGACCCCTAACTACGAGCAGTACTTC. This gives the protein CASRNKLTSGTPNYEQYF.

This clonotype was seen repeatedly, ten times or more. The chain recombines TRBV20-1 with TRBJ2-7; 11 positions match TRBD2. The germline gives CDR1 DFQATT, CDR2 SNEGSKA (reference sequence). The CDR3 covers 13 residues. V dropped 4 bases and J dropped 4; count of bases not matched to a gene: 3. The DNA for the CDR3 is TGCAGTGCTAAACTAGCGGGAGTTTACGAGCAGTACTTC. It codes for CSAKLAGVYEQYF.

At least ten counts were recorded for this clonotype. The CDR3 DNA follows: TGTGCCAGCAGTTACAAAGACAGGGGACGGGAGCAGTACTTC. Amino acids: CASSYKDRGREQYF. The rearrangement uses TRBV6-6 and TRBJ2-7; TRBD1 aligns across 8 bases. Per the germline V gene, CDR1 is MNHNY and CDR2 is SVGAGI (reference sequence). This CDR3 region has 14 residues. Trimming took 2 bases from V and 7 from J; bases not matched to a gene: 7.

This clonotype was seen only a few times. The CDR3 loop reads CASSQDIGDREGPRGTIYF. DNA for the CDR3: TGCGCCAGCAGCCAAGATATAGGGGACAGGGAAGGTCCTCGAGGCACCATATATTTT. The chain carries TRBV4-1 and TRBJ1-3; 9 positions match TRBD1. CDR3 length: 19 residues. The J segment lost 9 bases and the V segment lost 0 bases, leaving 18 bases of the junction unmatched. Germline CDR1 and CDR2: MGHRA and YSYEKL.

The rearrangement links TRBV12-3 or TRBV12-4 to TRBJ2-3, with 7 bases aligning to TRBD2. J was trimmed by 0 bases and V by 3 bases; bases with no gene match: 3. The CDR3 loop spans 15 amino acids. The CDR3: CASSFSGASTDTQYF. The CDR3 DNA sequence: TGTGCCAGCAGTTTCAGCGGGGCGAGCACAGATACGCAGTATTTT.

This clonotype was seen a few times. The chain recombines TRBV20-1 with TRBJ2-2; 10 nucleotides line up with TRBD1. This CDR3 region has 13 residues. The germline V gene encodes CDR1 DFQATT and CDR2 SNEGSKA (reference sequence). J gave up 6 bases and V 5 bases, and 3 bases lay outside the gene matches. Written as DNA, the CDR3 is TGCAGTGCTCGGACAGGGGGACCCGGGGAGCTGTTTTTT. This codes for CSARTGGPGELFF.

This clonotype occurred a few times. The chain is built from TRBV4-1 and TRBJ2-7, with D perhaps TRBD2 (6 bases). In germline, CDR1 is MGHRA, CDR2 YSYEKL. The CDR3 loop spans 13 amino acids. V gave up 8 bases and J gave up 5 bases, with 16 bases separating them. The CDR3 coding sequence is TGCGCCAGCGGGCGGGGAGAGGGCCACGAGCAGTACTTC. It encodes CASGRGEGHEQYF.

The chain joins TRBV7-2 to TRBJ2-3, with D perhaps TRBD2 (6 bases). Germline loops: CDR1 SGHTA, CDR2 FQGNSA. The CDR3 length is 15 residues. The V gene lost 0 bases and the J gene lost 2 bases, with 9 bases spanning the gap. CDR3 sequence (DNA): TGTGCCAGCAGCTTAGCGGGGAGGTCCACAGATACGCAGTATTTT. Protein product: CASSLAGRSTDTQYF.

As to this clonotype: One end of the junction is discordant with germline, which a read error may explain. V usage is TRBV3-1 and J usage is TRBJ1-1; TRBD1 might be the D (6 bases). Germline V gene data show CDR1 as LGHDT and CDR2 as YNNKEL (reference sequence). The CDR3 length is 13 residues. CDR3 sequence reads: CASSRDRYTEVFF. CDR3 DNA sequence: TGTGCCAGCAGCCGTGACAGGTACACTGAAGTTTTCTTT.

This clonotype was found a few times. The junction differs from germline at one of its ends, possibly a read error. The rearrangement links TRBV6-1 to TRBJ1-1, with D perhaps matching TRBD1 (6 bases). Germline CDR1 reads MNHNS; CDR2 reads SASEGT. The CDR3 has 13 residues. The CDR3: CASIWGANTEVFF. CDR3 DNA: TGTGCCAGCATTTGGGGGGCGAACACTGAAGTTTTCTTT.

The chain carries TRBV6-1 and TRBJ2-2; TRBD1 agrees at 7 bases. The germline CDR1 and CDR2 sequences are MNHNS and SASEGT. The CDR3 is 16 amino acids. V lost 7 bases, J lost 1 base, and 9 bases stayed unmatched. The CDR3 region is CASKKPGTENTGELFF. Written as DNA, the CDR3 is TGTGCCAGCAAGAAACCCGGGACAGAGAACACCGGGGAGCTGTTTTTT.

The CDR3 sequence is CSVEASLAGAYNEQFF. In nucleotides, the CDR3 is TGCAGCGTTGAAGCATCCCTAGCGGGAGCATACAATGAGCAGTTCTTC. V is TRBV29-1 and J is TRBJ2-1; 10 bases line up with TRBD2. The CDR3 consists of 16 residues. V was clipped by 1 base and J by 4 bases; unmatched bases: 7. Germline V gene sequence: CDR1 SQVTM, CDR2 ANQGSEA.

This clonotype has just a few counts. The chain couples TRBV4-1 to TRBJ2-1, with TRBD2 identical over 7 bases. Germline V gene lookup returns CDR1 MGHRA and CDR2 YSYEKL. J was trimmed by 6 bases and V by 8 bases; bases with no gene match: 7. The CDR3 loop spans 13 amino acids. CDR3 nucleotides: TGCGCCAGCTCGACGCTAGCGGCCAATGAGCAGTTCTTC. Translating gives CASSTLAANEQFF.

The chain couples TRBV7-9 to TRBJ2-7; 7 bases align to TRBD1. Germline V gene sequence: CDR1 SEHNR, CDR2 FQNEAQ (reference sequence). With 2 bases clipped from V and 2 bases from J, the junction kept 3 bases outside the gene matches. This CDR3 region has 14 residues. This chain's CDR3 is CASSLWDRAYEQYF. CDR3 bases: TGTGCCAGCAGCTTATGGGACAGAGCCTACGAGCAGTACTTC.